Below, one T cell receptor (beta chain) is given with its context. Repeated repertoire sampling spanned the course of chemoradiotherapy. TCRdb's table, derived via immunoSEQ multiplex PCR, lists solely in-frame clones and lacks some. The sample consists of a few thousand clones, about 75% of them appearing once. The CDR3 is 16 amino acids. From germline, CDR1 is SEHNR and CDR2 FQNEAQ (reference sequence). Trimming left V 4 bases short and J 4 bases short, with 19 bases between. The data were taken from a study of chemoradiotherapy in HPV16-positive cancers. The TCR originated in a human donor with HPV-associated anogenital cancer. The chain employs TRBV7-9 and TRBJ1-2; tentatively, D is TRBD1 (5 bases). Sampling took place from a patient who underwent chemoradiotherapy. The DNA of the CDR3 is TGTGCCAGCAGCTCACCTGACAGCCCTTATTCCTATGGCTACACCTTC. The encoded protein is CASSSPDSPYSYGYTF.